One and the same sample provided the 25 T cell receptor beta chains below, sequenced in a study of response to subunit inactivated influenza vaccine (dated by TCRdb to about 2018). Receptor amplification or capture employed RT-PCR. Sequenced using an Illumina HiSeq 2500. TCRdb passed the public sequencing reads through fastp at Q25 and MiXCR, retaining productive beta sequences. Each CDR3 protein gets just one entry, which takes the most common genes and DNA from the rows behind it. The sample records 800,000 to 1,000,000 distinct CDR3 sequences, 21% of which are singletons. Of the sample, 9.5% to 13% is held by the ten largest clones. The sequences come from PBMCs from blood, collected 5 to 6 days after vaccination. The source is a man between 45 and 60 years old who received an inactivated influenza vaccine. Donor details come from another sample of the same person, matched by shared clones.

This clonotype was observed a few times. The chain's CDR3 is CASSFSGRNGETQYF. CDR3 sequence (DNA): TGTGCCAGCAGCTTTAGCGGGAGAAATGGAGAGACCCAGTACTTC. The rearrangement links TRBV7-3 to TRBJ2-5; 9 positions match TRBD2. Germline CDR1 and CDR2: SGHTA and FQGTGA. The V segment lost 3 bases and the J segment 4 bases; nucleotides outside the gene matches: 6. The CDR3 spans 15 residues.

This clonotype has a handful of counts. The chain joins TRBV7-9 to TRBJ2-7; 8 positions agree with TRBD1. This CDR3 spans 13 amino acids. Germline-derived CDR1 and CDR2 are SEHNR and FQNEAQ (reference sequence). V lost 6 bases, J lost 2 bases, and 3 bases stayed unmatched. The CDR3 DNA sequence: TGTGCCAGCAGGGGACAGGCACCCTACGAGCAGTACTTC. Amino acids: CASRGQAPYEQYF.

This chain joins TRBV20-1 and TRBJ1-1; the match to TRBD1 covers 7 bases. The CDR3 length is 14 residues. J lost 1 base, V lost 0 bases, and 2 bases had no gene match. CDR1 is DFQATT, CDR2 SNEGSKA, per germline (reference sequence). CDR3 residues: CSAREQGRNTEAFF. The CDR3 nucleotides read TGCAGTGCTAGAGAACAGGGGAGGAACACTGAAGCTTTCTTT.

The gene calls are TRBV15 and TRBJ2-3; D remains unclear. The V end lost 0 bases, the J end lost 2 bases, and 6 bases lay between the germline ends. Germline CDR1 and CDR2: LNHNV and YYDKDF (reference sequence). The CDR3 runs to 14 residues. CDR3 in amino acids: CATSREENTDTQYF. Here the CDR3 DNA reads TGTGCCACCAGCAGAGAAGAGAACACAGATACGCAGTATTTT.

Only a few counts were recorded for this clonotype. The chain links TRBV6-2 or TRBV6-3 to TRBJ2-1, with TRBD2 matching over 7 bases. The junction had 6 bases not matched to a gene; V was cut back by 10 bases and J by 0 bases. This CDR3 has 14 amino acids. Germline CDR1 reads MNHEY; CDR2 reads SVGEGT. The CDR3 DNA follows: TGTGCCACCGCGGGGGACCTCTCCTACAATGAGCAGTTCTTC. This codes for CATAGDLSYNEQFF.

This chain links TRBV6-2 or TRBV6-3 with TRBJ2-3; 12 bases align to TRBD2. Germline V gives CDR1 MNHEY, CDR2 SVGEGT. The trim removed 2 bases at V and 8 bases at J, leaving 5 bases unmatched. This CDR3 is built from 15 residues. Here the CDR3 reads CASSYGLAGRGTQYF. DNA for the CDR3: TGTGCCAGCAGTTACGGACTAGCGGGGAGGGGTACGCAGTATTTT.

At least ten counts were recorded for this clonotype. The chain employs TRBV7-6 and TRBJ2-1; either TRBD1 or TRBD2 may fit D (6 bases each). Germline V gene data show CDR1 as SGHVS and CDR2 as FNYEAQ. Between the trimmed V and J ends, which lost 0 bases and 8 bases, there was a span of 8 bases. This CDR3 has 13 amino acids. CDR3: CASSLAEGDEQFF. The CDR3 DNA sequence: TGTGCCAGCAGCTTAGCGGAGGGGGATGAGCAGTTCTTC. The variable domain in full, completed from reference TRBV7-6 and TRBJ2-1, reads GAGVSQSPRYKVTKRGQDVALRCDPISGHVSLYWYRQALGQGPEFLTYFNYEAQQDKSGLPNDRFSAERPEGSISTLTIQRTEQRDSAMYRCASSLAEGDEQFFGPGTRLTVL.

As DNA, the CDR3 is TGTGCCAGCAGCCATGATACAGGGCTTGGGTCCGACGTTCACAATGAGCAGTTCTTC. Amino acids: CASSHDTGLGSDVHNEQFF. This chain links TRBV3-1 with TRBJ2-1; a possible D gene is TRBD1 (6 bases). The V end lost 3 bases, the J end lost 5 bases, and 26 bases lay between the germline ends. The germline V gene encodes CDR1 LGHDT and CDR2 YNNKEL (reference sequence). This CDR3 is 19 amino acids long.

The chain joins TRBV6-1 to TRBJ1-5; the match to TRBD1 covers 9 bases. The CDR3 is made up of 14 amino acids. V shed 7 bases and J 6 bases; nucleotides not matched to a gene: 7. The V gene's germline CDR1 is MNHNS and CDR2 SASEGT. DNA for the CDR3: TGTGCCAGCAAATTGGGGACAGGGAGTCAGCCCCAGCATTTT. Its translation is CASKLGTGSQPQHF.

The chain links TRBV20-1 to TRBJ2-2; unclear D gene. The V end was cut by 6 bases, the J end by 1 base, with 12 bases between. CDR1 DFQATT and CDR2 SNEGSKA come from the germline V gene (reference sequence). The CDR3 is 14 amino acids. The CDR3 reads CSAKRGENTGELFF. The CDR3 DNA reads TGCAGTGCCAAACGTGGGGAGAACACCGGGGAGCTGTTTTTT.

The V call is TRBV7-2, the J call TRBJ1-3; the D gene is possibly TRBD1 (5 bases). The CDR3 extends over 16 amino acids. The germline CDR1 and CDR2 sequences are SGHTA and FQGNSA. Deletions cut 1 base from V and 1 base from J, with 11 bases between. CDR3: CASSLGATVSGNTIYF. In nucleotides, the CDR3 is TGTGCCAGCAGCTTAGGGGCGACAGTTTCTGGAAACACCATATATTTT.

This clonotype showed up just a few times. The rearrangement joins TRBV6-1 to TRBJ1-6; 8 bases match TRBD1. CDR3 size: 14 residues. Germline assignment: CDR1 MNHNS and CDR2 SASEGT. Trimming took 5 bases from V and 10 from J; bases not matched to a gene: 7. CDR3 nucleotide sequence: TGTGCCAGCAGTCCAGACAGGGGTGGATCACCCCTCCACTTT. Its protein is CASSPDRGGSPLHF.

This clonotype was detected only a few times. The CDR3 bases are TGTGCCAGCAGCTTAACAGTTATTGCGGGGGGGCCTGCAGATACGCAGTATTTT. This sequence encodes CASSLTVIAGGPADTQYF. V gene TRBV11-1 combines with J gene TRBJ2-3, with 9 bases that match TRBD2. This CDR3 contains 18 residues. Per the germline V gene, CDR1 is SGHAT and CDR2 is FQDESV (reference sequence). Trimming took 2 bases from V and 4 from J; bases not matched to a gene: 13.

This clonotype was observed at least ten times. The chain links TRBV29-1 to TRBJ1-2; 7 nucleotides match TRBD1. The germline CDR1 and CDR2 sequences are SQVTM and ANQGSEA. This CDR3 region has 13 residues. V gave up 6 bases and J gave up 4 bases; unmatched junction bases: 8. As DNA, the CDR3 is TGCAGCGTCCTTACCGCAGGGGGCTATGGCTACACCTTC. Its protein is CSVLTAGGYGYTF.

The chain carries TRBV4-2 and TRBJ2-1, with D possibly TRBD2 on 6 matching bases. The germline gives CDR1 LGHNA, CDR2 YNFKEQ. The CDR3 totals 13 residues. Trimming shortened V by 1 base and J by 13 bases, and 14 bases separated the two germline ends. The CDR3 protein is CASSQGGASDQFF. DNA for the CDR3: TGTGCCAGCAGCCAAGGGGGAGCTAGCGACCAGTTCTTC.

This chain uses TRBV4-2 with TRBJ2-5, with TRBD1 as a possible D gene (5 bases). Looked up from germline, CDR1 is LGHNA and CDR2 is YNFKEQ. V was trimmed by 8 bases and J by 1 base, leaving 14 bases between them. The CDR3 is made up of 14 amino acids. CDR3 amino acids: CASSNTRVQETQYF. CDR3 nucleotide sequence: TGTGCCAGCTCCAATACCAGGGTCCAAGAGACCCAGTACTTC.

This clonotype was detected only a few times. The chain's CDR3 is CSARDIAGERSIQYF. In nucleotides, the CDR3 is TGCAGTGCTAGAGATATCGCGGGAGAACGCAGCATTCAGTACTTC. The chain has TRBV20-1 and TRBJ2-4, with TRBD2 identical over 7 bases. CDR3 size: 15 residues. V gave up 0 bases and J gave up 9 bases; unmatched junction bases: 11. The germline V gene encodes CDR1 DFQATT and CDR2 SNEGSKA (reference sequence).

The V gene is TRBV29-1, the J gene TRBJ2-3; D is unclear. CDR3 length: 11 amino acids. The germline V gene encodes CDR1 SQVTM and CDR2 ANQGSEA. The ends were cut back, 5 bases at V and 2 bases at J, with 5 bases in the middle. CDR3 DNA sequence: TGCAGCGTTCTCCCCACAGATACGCAGTATTTT. Translating gives CSVLPTDTQYF.

V usage is TRBV7-9 and J usage is TRBJ2-3; D not certain. The CDR3 is 12 amino acids. V lost 4 bases and J 6 bases, leaving 8 bases between the germline ends. Germline CDR1 is SEHNR and CDR2 is FQNEAQ (reference sequence). CDR3 coding DNA: TGTGCCAGCAGCTCGTACCCTGATACGCAGTATTTT. Protein: CASSSYPDTQYF.

This clonotype appeared a few times. V is TRBV7-2 and J is TRBJ2-2; possible D gene TRBD1, 5 bases. Germline lookup yields CDR1 SGHTA and CDR2 FQGNSA. CDR3 size: 16 residues. Deletions cut 1 base from V and 2 bases from J, with 11 bases between. The CDR3 DNA is TGTGCCAGCAGCTTAGTGCGACAGCCTAACACCGGGGAGCTGTTTTTT. It codes for CASSLVRQPNTGELFF. The whole variable domain, remainder taken from reference TRBV7-2 and TRBJ2-2, is GAGVSQSPSNKVTEKGKDVELRCDPISGHTALYWYRQSLGQGLEFLIYFQGNSAPDKSGLPSDRFSAERTGGSVSTLTIQRTQQEDSAVYLCASSLVRQPNTGELFFGEGSRLTVL.

This clonotype came up a few times. The chain employs TRBV4-3 and TRBJ2-1, with D hard to call. CDR1 and CDR2 from the germline V gene are LGHNA and YSLEER. The CDR3 is 18 amino acids. V lost 4 bases to trimming and J lost 4 bases, with 23 bases between them. The CDR3 sequence is CASSRSSGFKAPYNEQFF. The CDR3 DNA reads TGCGCCAGCAGCCGTTCGTCGGGCTTTAAGGCCCCGTACAATGAGCAGTTCTTC.

As to this clonotype: Relative to the germline gene, one junction end is altered; a read error may explain this. The rearrangement joins TRBV7-3 to TRBJ2-3, with 7 bases lining up with TRBD1. This CDR3 spans 18 amino acids. Germline V CDR1 and CDR2: SGHTA, FQGTGA. The CDR3 coding sequence is TGTACCAGCAGTTCAACCGGGACAGAGACCTCTGGCACAGATACGCAGTATTTT. Translated, it gives CTSSSTGTETSGTDTQYF.

The CDR3 sequence is CASSGGTNPYEQYF. CDR3 sequence (DNA): TGTGCCAGCAGCGGAGGGACCAATCCTTACGAGCAGTACTTC. The chain is built from TRBV9 and TRBJ2-7; D may correspond to TRBD1 or TRBD2 (5 bases each). The CDR3 consists of 14 residues. From germline, CDR1 is SGDLS and CDR2 YYNGEE. Between the trimmed V and J ends, which lost 3 bases and 4 bases, there was a span of 14 bases.

This clonotype was counted a few times. V is TRBV7-2 and J is TRBJ2-4, with D possibly matching TRBD1 (5 bases). Germline V lookup: CDR1 SGHTA, CDR2 FQGNSA. The CDR3 totals 15 residues. Deletions cut 2 bases from V and 3 bases from J, with 11 bases between. CDR3 amino acids: CASSLQGIDKNIQYF. The CDR3 coding sequence is TGTGCCAGCAGCTTACAGGGTATCGACAAAAACATTCAGTACTTC.

V usage is TRBV7-2 and J usage is TRBJ2-7, with a tentative D call TRBD1 (6 bases). V shed 3 bases and J shed 5 bases, with 11 bases lying between them. This CDR3 has 13 amino acids. Germline loops: CDR1 SGHTA, CDR2 FQGNSA. The CDR3 bases are TGTGCCAGCAGCTTTACACAGGGACACGAGCAGTACTTC. Amino acids: CASSFTQGHEQYF.